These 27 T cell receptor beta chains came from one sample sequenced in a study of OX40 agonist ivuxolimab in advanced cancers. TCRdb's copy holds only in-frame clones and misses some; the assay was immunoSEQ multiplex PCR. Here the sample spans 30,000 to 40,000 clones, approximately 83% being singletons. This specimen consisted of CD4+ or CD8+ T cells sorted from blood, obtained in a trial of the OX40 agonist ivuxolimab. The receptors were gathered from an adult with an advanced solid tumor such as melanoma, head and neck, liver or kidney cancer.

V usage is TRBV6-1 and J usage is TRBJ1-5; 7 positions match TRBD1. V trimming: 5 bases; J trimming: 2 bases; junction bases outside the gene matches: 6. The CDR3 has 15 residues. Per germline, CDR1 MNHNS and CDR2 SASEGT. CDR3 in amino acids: CASSPQGFGNQPQHF. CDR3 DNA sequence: TGTGCCAGCAGTCCACAGGGGTTCGGCAATCAGCCCCAGCATTTT.

The CDR3 nucleotides read TGTGCCAGCAGCCCGCCGGGTATGGGGGCACCCCTCCACTTT. Amino acid sequence: CASSPPGMGAPLHF. This rearrangement joins TRBV5-6 to TRBJ1-6; tentative D call: TRBD1 (5 bases). CDR1 and CDR2 from the germline V gene are SGHDT and YYEEEE. Deletions cut 4 bases from V and 11 bases from J, with 16 bases between. The CDR3 has 14 residues.

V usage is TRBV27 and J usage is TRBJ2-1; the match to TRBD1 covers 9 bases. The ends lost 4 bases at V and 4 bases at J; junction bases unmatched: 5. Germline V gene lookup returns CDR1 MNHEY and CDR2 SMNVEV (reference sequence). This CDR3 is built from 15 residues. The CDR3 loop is CASSSAGTGYNEQFF. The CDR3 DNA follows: TGTGCCAGCAGTTCGGCGGGGACAGGGTACAATGAGCAGTTCTTC.

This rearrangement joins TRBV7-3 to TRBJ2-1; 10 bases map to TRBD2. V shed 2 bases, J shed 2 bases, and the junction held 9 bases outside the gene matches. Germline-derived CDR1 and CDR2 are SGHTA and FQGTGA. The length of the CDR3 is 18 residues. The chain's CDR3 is CASSLLAGGTTPYNEQFF. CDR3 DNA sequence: TGTGCCAGCAGCTTATTAGCGGGAGGCACTACTCCCTACAATGAGCAGTTCTTC.

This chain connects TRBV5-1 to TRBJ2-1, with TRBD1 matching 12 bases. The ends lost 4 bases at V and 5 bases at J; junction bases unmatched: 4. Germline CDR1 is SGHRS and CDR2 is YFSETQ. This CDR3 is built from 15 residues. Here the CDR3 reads CASSLGQGANNEQFF. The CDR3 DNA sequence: TGCGCCAGCAGCCTGGGACAGGGGGCTAACAATGAGCAGTTCTTC.

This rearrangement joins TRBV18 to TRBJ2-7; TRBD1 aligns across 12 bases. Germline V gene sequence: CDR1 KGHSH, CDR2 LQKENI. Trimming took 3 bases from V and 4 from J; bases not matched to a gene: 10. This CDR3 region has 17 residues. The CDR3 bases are TGTGCCAGCTCACCCTTCGAACCGGGACAGGGGGCTTACGAGCAGTACTTC. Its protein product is CASSPFEPGQGAYEQYF. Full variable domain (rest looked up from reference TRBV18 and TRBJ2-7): NAGVMQNPRHLVRRRGQEARLRCSPMKGHSHVYWYRQLPEEGLKFMVYLQKENIIDESGMPKERFSAEFPKEGPSILRIQQVVRGDSAAYFCASSPFEPGQGAYEQYFGPGTRLTVT.

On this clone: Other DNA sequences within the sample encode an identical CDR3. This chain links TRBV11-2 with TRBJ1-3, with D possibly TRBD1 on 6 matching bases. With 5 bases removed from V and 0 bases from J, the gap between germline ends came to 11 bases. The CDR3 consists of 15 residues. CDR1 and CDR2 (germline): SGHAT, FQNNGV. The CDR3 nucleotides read TGTGCCAGCAGCCCAAAAGGGGGCTCTGGAAACACCATATATTTT. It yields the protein CASSPKGGSGNTIYF.

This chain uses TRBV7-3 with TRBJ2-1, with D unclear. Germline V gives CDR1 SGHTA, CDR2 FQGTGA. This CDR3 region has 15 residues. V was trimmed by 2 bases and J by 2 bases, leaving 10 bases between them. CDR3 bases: TGTGCCAGCAGCTTATTTGGAGCCCCCTACAATGAGCAGTTCTTC. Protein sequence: CASSLFGAPYNEQFF.

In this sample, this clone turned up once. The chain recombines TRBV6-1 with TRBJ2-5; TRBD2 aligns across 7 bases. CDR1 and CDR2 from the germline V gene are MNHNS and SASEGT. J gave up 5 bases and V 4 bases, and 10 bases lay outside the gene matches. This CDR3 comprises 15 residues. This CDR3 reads CASSGQREPAETQYF. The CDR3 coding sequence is TGTGCCAGCAGTGGACAGCGGGAACCCGCGGAGACCCAGTACTTC.

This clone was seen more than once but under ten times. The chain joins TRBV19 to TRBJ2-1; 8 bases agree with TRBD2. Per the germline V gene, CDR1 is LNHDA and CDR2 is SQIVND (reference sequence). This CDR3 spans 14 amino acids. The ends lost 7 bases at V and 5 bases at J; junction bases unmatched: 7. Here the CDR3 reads CASTFSGAHNEQFF. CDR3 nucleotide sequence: TGTGCCAGTACCTTTAGCGGGGCCCACAATGAGCAGTTCTTC.

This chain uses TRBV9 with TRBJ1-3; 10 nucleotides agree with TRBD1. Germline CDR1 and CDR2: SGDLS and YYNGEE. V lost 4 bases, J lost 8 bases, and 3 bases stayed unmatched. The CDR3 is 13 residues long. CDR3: CASSTGQGDTIYF. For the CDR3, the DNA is TGTGCCAGCAGCACTGGACAGGGGGACACCATATATTTT.

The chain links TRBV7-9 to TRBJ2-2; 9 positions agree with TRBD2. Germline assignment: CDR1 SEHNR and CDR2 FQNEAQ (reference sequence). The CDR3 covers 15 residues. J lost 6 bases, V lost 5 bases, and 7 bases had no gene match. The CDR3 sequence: CASSHSGGLAGELFF. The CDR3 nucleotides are TGTGCCAGCAGCCATAGCGGGGGCCTGGCCGGGGAGCTGTTTTTT.

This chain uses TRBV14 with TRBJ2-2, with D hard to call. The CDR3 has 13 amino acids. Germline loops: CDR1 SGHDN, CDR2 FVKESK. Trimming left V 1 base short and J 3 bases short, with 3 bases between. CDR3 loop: CASSQGDTGELFF. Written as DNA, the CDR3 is TGTGCCAGCAGCCAAGGGGACACCGGGGAGCTGTTTTTT.

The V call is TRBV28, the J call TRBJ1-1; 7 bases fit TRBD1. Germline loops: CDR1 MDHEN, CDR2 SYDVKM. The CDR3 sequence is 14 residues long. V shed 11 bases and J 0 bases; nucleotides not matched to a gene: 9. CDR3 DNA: TGTGCCTCCCTAGGGGGACAGATGAACACTGAAGCTTTCTTT. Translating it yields CASLGGQMNTEAFF.

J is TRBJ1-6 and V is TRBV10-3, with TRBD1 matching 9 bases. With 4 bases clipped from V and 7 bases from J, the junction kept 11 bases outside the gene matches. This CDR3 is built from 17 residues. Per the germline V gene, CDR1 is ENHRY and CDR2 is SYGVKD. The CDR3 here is CAISAGTGNRGNSPLHF. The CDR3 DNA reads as TGTGCCATCAGTGCAGGGACAGGGAACAGGGGAAATTCACCCCTCCACTTT.

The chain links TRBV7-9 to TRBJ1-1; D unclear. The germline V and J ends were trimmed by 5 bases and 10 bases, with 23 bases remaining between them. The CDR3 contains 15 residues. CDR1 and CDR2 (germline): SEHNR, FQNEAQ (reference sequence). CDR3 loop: CASSHGSKFTDGAFF. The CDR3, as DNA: TGTGCCAGCAGCCATGGCTCGAAGTTCACTGATGGAGCTTTCTTT. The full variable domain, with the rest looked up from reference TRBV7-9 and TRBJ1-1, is DTGVSQNPRHKITKRGQNVTFRCDPISEHNRLYWYRQTLGQGPEFLTYFQNEAQLEKSRLLSDRFSAERPKGSFSTLEIQRTEQGDSAMYLCASSHGSKFTDGAFFGQGTRLTVV.

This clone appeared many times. The CDR3 DNA reads TGTGCCAGCAGCCAAGAAACGTCCGGGACAGGGAACGAAAAACTGTTTTTT. Translating it yields CASSQETSGTGNEKLFF. V is TRBV4-2 and J is TRBJ1-4, with 9 bases lining up with TRBD1. The ends lost 0 bases at V and 8 bases at J; junction bases unmatched: 10. Germline CDR1 is LGHNA and CDR2 is YNFKEQ. CDR3 length: 17 residues.

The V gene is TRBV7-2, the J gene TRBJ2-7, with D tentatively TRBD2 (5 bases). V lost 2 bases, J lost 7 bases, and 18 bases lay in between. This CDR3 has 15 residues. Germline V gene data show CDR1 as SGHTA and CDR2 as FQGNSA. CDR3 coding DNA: TGTGCCAGCAGCTTAAAAGTAGGCCCAAGGAGGGAGCAGTACTTC. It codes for CASSLKVGPRREQYF. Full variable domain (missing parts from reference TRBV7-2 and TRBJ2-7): GAGVSQSPSNKVTEKGKDVELRCDPISGHTALYWYRQSLGQGLEFLIYFQGNSAPDKSGLPSDRFSAERTGGSVSTLTIQRTQQEDSAVYLCASSLKVGPRREQYFGPGTRLTVT.

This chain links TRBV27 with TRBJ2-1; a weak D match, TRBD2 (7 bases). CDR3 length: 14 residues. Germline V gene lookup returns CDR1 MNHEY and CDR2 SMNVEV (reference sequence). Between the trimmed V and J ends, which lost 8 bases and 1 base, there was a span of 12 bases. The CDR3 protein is CASGGRGSYNEQFF. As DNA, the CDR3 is TGTGCCAGCGGGGGGCGGGGGTCCTACAATGAGCAGTTCTTC.

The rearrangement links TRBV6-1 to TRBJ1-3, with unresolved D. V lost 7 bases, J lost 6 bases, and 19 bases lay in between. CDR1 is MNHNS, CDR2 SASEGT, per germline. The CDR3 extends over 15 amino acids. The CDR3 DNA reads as TGTGCCAGCAATGCGATTTCCAACGAGGAAAACACCATATATTTT. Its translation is CASNAISNEENTIYF.

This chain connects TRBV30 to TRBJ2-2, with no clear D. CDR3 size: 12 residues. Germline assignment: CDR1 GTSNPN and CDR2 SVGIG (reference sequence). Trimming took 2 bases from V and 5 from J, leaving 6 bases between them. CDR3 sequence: CAWSLGTGELFF. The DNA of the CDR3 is TGTGCCTGGAGTCTAGGGACCGGGGAGCTGTTTTTT.

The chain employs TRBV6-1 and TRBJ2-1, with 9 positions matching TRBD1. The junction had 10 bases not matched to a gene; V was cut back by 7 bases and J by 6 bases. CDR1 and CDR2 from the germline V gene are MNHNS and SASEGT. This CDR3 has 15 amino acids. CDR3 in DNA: TGTGCCAGCAAGAGGGAACAGGGGGCAGGCAATGAGCAGTTCTTC. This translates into CASKREQGAGNEQFF.

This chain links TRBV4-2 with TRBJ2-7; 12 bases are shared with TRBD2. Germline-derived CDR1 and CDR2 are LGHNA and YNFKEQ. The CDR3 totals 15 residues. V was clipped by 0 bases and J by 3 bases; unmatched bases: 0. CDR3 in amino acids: CASSQETSGSYEQYF. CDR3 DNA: TGTGCCAGCAGCCAAGAGACTAGCGGGAGCTACGAGCAGTACTTC.

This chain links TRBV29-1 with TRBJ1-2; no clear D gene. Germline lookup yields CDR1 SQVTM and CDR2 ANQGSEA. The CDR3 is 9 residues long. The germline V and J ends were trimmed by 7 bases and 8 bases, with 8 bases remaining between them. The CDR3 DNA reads TGCAGCGCCTCCGGGGGCTACACCTTC. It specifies CSASGGYTF.

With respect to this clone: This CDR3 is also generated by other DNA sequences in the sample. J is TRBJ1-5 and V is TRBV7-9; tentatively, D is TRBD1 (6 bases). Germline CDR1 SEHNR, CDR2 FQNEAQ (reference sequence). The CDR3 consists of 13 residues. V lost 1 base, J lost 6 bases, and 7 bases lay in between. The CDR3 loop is CASSLGGAQPQHF. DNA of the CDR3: TGTGCCAGCAGCTTAGGGGGGGCTCAGCCCCAGCATTTT.

CDR3 coding DNA: TGTGCCATCATTCCGTGGGAGAAGGGGGAAACTGAAGCTTTCTTT. It is translated as CAIIPWEKGETEAFF. V gene TRBV10-3 combines with J gene TRBJ1-1; D may be TRBD1 (6 bases). In germline, CDR1 is ENHRY, CDR2 SYGVKD. The CDR3 loop spans 15 amino acids. V was cut by 7 bases and J by 5 bases, with 20 bases left in between.

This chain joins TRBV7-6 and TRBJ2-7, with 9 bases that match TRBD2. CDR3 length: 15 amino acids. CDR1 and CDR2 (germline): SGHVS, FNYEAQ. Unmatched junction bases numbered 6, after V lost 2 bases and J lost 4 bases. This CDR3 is CASSLSASGEYEQYF. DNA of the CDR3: TGTGCCAGCAGCTTATCGGCTAGCGGGGAGTACGAGCAGTACTTC.